This T cell receptor beta chain appears in the sequencing data of a study of T cell responses to AZD1222 COVID-19 vaccine. Broader study findings: Among spike-specific TCRs, nearly half reportedly target unmutated variant regions.

Germline V lookup: CDR1 SGHAT, CDR2 FQNNGV. The CDR3 runs 14 residues. V lost 5 bases to trimming and J lost 12 bases; unmatched junction nucleotides: 11. Sequencing used immunoSEQ multiplex PCR; TCRdb keeps in-frame clones, though not all of them. This repertoire shows fewer than 80,000 clones, less than 85% found once; its top ten account for around 25%. With regard to this clone: The antigen is not known.

The sequencing here drew on peripheral blood, taken on day 0 of MenACWY control vaccination. The clonotype originates from an adult in good health. The chain employs TRBV11-2 and TRBJ1-1, with 11 bases fitting TRBD1. In DNA form, the CDR3 reads TGTGCCAGCAGCCTAACCCCCGGGACAGGGGGAACTTTCTTT. This gives the protein CASSLTPGTGGTFF.